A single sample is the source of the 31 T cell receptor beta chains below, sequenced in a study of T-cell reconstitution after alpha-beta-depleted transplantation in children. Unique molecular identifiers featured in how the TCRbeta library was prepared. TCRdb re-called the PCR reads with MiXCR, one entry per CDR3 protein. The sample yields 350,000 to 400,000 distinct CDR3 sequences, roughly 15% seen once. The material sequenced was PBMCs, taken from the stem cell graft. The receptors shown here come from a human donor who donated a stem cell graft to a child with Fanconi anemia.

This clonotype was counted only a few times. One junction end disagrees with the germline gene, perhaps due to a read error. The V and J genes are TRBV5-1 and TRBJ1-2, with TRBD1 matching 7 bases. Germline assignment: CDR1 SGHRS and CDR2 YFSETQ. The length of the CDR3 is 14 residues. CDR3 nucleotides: TGCGCCAGCAGGGGGGACAGCAACTTTTATGGCTGCACCTTC. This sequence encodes CASRGDSNFYGCTF.

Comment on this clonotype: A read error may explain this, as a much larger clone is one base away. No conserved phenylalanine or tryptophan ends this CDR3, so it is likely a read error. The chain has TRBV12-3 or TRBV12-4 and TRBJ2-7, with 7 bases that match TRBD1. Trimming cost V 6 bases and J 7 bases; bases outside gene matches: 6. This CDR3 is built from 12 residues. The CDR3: CASRQGLGEQYY. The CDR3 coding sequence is TGTGCCAGCAGACAGGGGTTGGGAGAGCAGTACTAC.

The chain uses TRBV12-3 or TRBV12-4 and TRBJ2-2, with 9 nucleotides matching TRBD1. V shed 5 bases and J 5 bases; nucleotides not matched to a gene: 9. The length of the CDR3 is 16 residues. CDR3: CASSLSPGTGTGELFF. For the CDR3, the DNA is TGTGCCAGCAGTCTCTCACCCGGGACAGGGACCGGGGAGCTGTTTTTT.

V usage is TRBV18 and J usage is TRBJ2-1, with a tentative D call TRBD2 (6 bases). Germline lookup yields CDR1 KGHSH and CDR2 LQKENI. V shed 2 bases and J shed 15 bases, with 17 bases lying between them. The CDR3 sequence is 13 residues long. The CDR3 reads CASSPMQGGRPFF. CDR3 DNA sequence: TGTGCCAGCTCACCAATGCAGGGAGGAAGGCCGTTCTTC.

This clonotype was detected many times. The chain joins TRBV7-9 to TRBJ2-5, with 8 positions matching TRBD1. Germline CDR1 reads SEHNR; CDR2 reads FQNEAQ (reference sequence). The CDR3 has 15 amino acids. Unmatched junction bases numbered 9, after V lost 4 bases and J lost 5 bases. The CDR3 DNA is TGTGCCAGCAGCTCCCGGACAGGGTACAAGGAGACCCAGTACTTC. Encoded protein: CASSSRTGYKETQYF.

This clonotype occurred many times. CDR3 amino acids: CASSQGRGGTPGYGYTF. The CDR3 DNA reads as TGCGCCAGCAGCCAAGGAAGGGGAGGGACCCCGGGCTATGGCTACACCTTC. The V gene is TRBV4-1, the J gene TRBJ1-2; D is perhaps TRBD1 (5 bases). CDR1 is MGHRA and CDR2 is YSYEKL in the germline V gene. This CDR3 is built from 17 residues. The germline V and J ends were trimmed by 1 base and 4 bases, with 19 bases remaining between them.

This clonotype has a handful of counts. CDR3 amino acids: CASSADRLGATEAFF. The CDR3 DNA reads TGCGCCAGCAGCGCCGACAGACTAGGGGCCACTGAAGCTTTCTTT. The chain has TRBV5-1 and TRBJ1-1; D might be TRBD1 (5 bases). The germline V and J ends were trimmed by 4 bases and 4 bases, with 17 bases remaining between them. The CDR3 is 15 residues long. Germline CDR1 reads SGHRS; CDR2 reads YFSETQ.

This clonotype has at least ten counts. The CDR3: CASSYAVNGETQYF. CDR3 in DNA: TGTGCCAGCAGCTATGCGGTAAACGGAGAGACCCAGTACTTC. The chain recombines TRBV13 with TRBJ2-5; D gene uncertain. Trimming shortened V by 4 bases and J by 4 bases, and 13 bases separated the two germline ends. Germline CDR1 is PRHDT and CDR2 is FYEKMQ (reference sequence). The CDR3 is 14 residues long.

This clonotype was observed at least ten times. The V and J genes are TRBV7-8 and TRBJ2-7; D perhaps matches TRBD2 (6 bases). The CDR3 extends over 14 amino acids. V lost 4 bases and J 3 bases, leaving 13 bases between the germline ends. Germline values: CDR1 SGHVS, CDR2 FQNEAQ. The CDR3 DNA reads TGTGCCAGCAGCTCTCAGCGGCGGGGCTACGAGCAGTACTTC. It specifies CASSSQRRGYEQYF. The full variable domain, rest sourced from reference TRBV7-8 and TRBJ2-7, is GAGVSQSPRYKVAKRGQDVALRCDPISGHVSLFWYQQALGQGPEFLTYFQNEAQLDKSGLPSDRFFAERPEGSVSTLKIQRTQQEDSAVYLCASSSQRRGYEQYFGPGTRLTVT.

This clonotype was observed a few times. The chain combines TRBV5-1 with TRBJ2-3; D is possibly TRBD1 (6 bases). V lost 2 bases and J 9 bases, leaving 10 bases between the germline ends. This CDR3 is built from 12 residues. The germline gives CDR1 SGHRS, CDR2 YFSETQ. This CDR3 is CASSFRGSTQYF. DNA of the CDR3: TGCGCCAGCAGCTTCAGGGGCTCGACGCAGTATTTT. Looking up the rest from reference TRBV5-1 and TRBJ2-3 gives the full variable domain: KAGVTQTPRYLIKTRGQQVTLSCSPISGHRSVSWYQQTPGQGLQFLFEYFSETQRNKGNFPGRFSGRQFSNSRSEMNVSTLELGDSALYLCASSFRGSTQYFGPGTRLTVL.

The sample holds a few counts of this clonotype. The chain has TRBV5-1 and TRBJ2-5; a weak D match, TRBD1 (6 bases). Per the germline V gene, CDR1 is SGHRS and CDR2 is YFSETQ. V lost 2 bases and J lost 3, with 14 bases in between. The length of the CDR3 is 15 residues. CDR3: CASSLGPSGEETQYF. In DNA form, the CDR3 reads TGCGCCAGCAGCTTAGGTCCTTCAGGGGAAGAGACCCAGTACTTC.

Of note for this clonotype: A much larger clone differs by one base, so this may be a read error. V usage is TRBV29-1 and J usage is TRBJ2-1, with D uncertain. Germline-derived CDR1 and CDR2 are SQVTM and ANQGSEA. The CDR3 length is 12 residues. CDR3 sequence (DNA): TGCGGCGTTGACCGGCAGCTCAATGAGCAGTTCTTC. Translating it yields CGVDRQLNEQFF.

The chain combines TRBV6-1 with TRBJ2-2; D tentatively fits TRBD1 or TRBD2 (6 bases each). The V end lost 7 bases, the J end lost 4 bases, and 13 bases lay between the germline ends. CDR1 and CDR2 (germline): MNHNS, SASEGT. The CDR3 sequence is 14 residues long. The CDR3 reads CASTIGGGTGELFF. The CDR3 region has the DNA TGTGCCAGCACGATCGGGGGCGGCACCGGGGAGCTGTTTTTT.

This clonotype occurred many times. CDR3 DNA sequence: TGTGCCACCAACCTGAGGGAGCAGTACTTC. This sequence encodes CATNLREQYF. The gene calls are TRBV15 and TRBJ2-7; no firm D call. Germline V lookup: CDR1 LNHNV, CDR2 YYDKDF (reference sequence). Trimming shortened V by 7 bases and J by 7 bases, and 8 bases separated the two germline ends. The CDR3 has 10 amino acids.

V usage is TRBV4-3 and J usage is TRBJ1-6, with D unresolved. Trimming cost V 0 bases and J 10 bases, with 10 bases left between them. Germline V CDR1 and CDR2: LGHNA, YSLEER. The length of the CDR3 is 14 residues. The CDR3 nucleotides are TGCGCCAGCAGCCAAGAAGGCAGGAACTCACCCCTCCACTTT. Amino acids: CASSQEGRNSPLHF.

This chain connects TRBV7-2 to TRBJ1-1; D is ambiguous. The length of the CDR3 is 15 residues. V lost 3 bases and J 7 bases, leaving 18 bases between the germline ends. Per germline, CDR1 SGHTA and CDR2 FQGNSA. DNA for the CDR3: TGTGCCAGCAGCTTTGCAGGCTCCCTGCCCAGTGAAGCTTTCTTT. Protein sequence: CASSFAGSLPSEAFF.

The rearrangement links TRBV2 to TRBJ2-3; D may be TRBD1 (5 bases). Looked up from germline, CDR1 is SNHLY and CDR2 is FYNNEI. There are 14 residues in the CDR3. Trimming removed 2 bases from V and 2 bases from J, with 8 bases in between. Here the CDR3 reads CASSERGTTDTQYF. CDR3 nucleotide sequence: TGTGCCAGCAGTGAAAGGGGAACCACAGATACGCAGTATTTT.

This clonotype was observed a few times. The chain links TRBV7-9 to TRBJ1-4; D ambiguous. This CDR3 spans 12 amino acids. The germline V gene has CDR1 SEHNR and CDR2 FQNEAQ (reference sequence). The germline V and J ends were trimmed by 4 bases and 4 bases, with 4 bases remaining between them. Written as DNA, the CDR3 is TGTGCCAGCAGCTCCGATAATGAAAAACTGTTTTTT. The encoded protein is CASSSDNEKLFF.

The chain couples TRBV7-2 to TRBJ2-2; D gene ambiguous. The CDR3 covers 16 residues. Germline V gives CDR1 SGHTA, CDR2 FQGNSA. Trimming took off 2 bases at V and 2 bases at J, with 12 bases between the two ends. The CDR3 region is CASSLQSSLNTGELFF. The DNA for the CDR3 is TGTGCCAGCAGCTTACAATCCAGCCTCAACACCGGGGAGCTGTTTTTT.

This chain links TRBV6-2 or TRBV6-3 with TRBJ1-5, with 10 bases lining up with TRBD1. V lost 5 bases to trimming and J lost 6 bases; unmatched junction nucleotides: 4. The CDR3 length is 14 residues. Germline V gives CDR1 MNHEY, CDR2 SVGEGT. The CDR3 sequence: CASSTDRGRQPQHF. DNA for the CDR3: TGTGCCAGCAGTACCGACAGGGGGCGTCAGCCCCAGCATTTT.

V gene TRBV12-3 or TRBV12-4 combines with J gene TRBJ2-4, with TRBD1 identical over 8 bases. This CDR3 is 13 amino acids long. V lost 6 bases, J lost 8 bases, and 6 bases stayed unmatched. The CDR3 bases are TGTGCCAGCAGCGACAGGGGATGGGACATTCAGTACTTC. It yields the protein CASSDRGWDIQYF.

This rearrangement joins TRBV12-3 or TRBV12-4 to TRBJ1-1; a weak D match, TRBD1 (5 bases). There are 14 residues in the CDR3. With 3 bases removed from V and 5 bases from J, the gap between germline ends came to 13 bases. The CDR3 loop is CASSLGGGMTEAFF. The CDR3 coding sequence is TGTGCCAGCAGTTTGGGGGGAGGGATGACTGAAGCTTTCTTT.

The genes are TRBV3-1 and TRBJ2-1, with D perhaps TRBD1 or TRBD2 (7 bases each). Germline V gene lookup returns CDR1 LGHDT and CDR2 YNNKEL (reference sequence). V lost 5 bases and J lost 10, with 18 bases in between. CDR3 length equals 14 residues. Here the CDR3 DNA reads TGTGCCAGCAGCTTCTACAGGGGAGGGGGCGAGCAGTTCTTC. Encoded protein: CASSFYRGGGEQFF.

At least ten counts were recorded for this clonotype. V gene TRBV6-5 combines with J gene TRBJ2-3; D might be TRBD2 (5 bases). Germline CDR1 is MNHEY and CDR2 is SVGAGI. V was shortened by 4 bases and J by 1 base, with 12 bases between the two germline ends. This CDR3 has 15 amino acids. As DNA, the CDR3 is TGTGCCAGCAGTTTCTCGGACTCTCGCACAGATACGCAGTATTTT. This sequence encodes CASSFSDSRTDTQYF.

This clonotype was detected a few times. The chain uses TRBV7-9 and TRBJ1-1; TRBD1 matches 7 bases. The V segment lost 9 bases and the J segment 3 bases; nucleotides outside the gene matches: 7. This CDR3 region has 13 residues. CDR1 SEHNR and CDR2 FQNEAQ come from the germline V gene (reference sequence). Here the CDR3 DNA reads TGTGCCAGTAGACAGGGTGTACACACTGAAGCTTTCTTT. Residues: CASRQGVHTEAFF.

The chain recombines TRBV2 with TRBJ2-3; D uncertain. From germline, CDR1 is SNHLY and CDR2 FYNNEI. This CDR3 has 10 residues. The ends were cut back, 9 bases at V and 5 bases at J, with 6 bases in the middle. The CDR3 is CARSEDTQYF. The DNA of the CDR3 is TGTGCCAGATCGGAAGATACGCAGTATTTT.

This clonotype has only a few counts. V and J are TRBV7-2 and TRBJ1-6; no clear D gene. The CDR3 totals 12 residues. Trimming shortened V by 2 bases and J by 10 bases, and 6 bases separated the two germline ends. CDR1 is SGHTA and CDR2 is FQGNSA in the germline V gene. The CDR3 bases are TGTGCCAGCAGCTTAAACTCCTCACCCCTCCACTTT. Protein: CASSLNSSPLHF.

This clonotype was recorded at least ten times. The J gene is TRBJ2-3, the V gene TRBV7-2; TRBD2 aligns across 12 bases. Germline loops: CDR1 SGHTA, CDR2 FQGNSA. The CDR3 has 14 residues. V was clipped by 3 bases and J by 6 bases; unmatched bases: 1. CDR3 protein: CASSFGTSGDTQYF. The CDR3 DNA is TGTGCCAGCAGCTTCGGGACTAGCGGGGATACGCAGTATTTT. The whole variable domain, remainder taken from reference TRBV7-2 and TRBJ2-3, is GAGVSQSPSNKVTEKGKDVELRCDPISGHTALYWYRQSLGQGLEFLIYFQGNSAPDKSGLPSDRFSAERTGGSVSTLTIQRTQQEDSAVYLCASSFGTSGDTQYFGPGTRLTVL.

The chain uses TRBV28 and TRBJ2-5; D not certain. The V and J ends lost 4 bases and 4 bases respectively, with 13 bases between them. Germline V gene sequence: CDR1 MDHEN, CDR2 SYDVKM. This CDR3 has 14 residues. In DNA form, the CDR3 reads TGTGCCAGCAGTTCAACTGGGGTAGGAGAGACCCAGTACTTC. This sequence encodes CASSSTGVGETQYF.

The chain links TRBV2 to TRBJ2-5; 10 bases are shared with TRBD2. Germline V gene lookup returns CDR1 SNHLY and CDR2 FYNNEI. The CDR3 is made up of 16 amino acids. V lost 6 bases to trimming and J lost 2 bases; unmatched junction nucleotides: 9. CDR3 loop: CASRMSLAGRQETQYF. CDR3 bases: TGTGCCAGCAGGATGTCACTAGCGGGAAGACAAGAGACCCAGTACTTC.

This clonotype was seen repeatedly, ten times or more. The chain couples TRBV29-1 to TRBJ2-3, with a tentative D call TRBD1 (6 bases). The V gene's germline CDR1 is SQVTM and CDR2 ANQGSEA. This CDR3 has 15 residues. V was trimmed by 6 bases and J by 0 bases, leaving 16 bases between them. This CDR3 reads CSVGVEDSSTDTQYF. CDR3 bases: TGCAGCGTCGGGGTAGAGGACAGTAGCACAGATACGCAGTATTTT.